Presented here are 2 T cell receptor beta chains from one specimen sequenced in a study of T cell clonality in common variable immunodeficiency. The protocol was immunoSEQ multiplex PCR, while the TCRdb copy is restricted to in-frame clones and leaves out a portion. The repertoire consists of 51,000 or so clones, none detected only once. What was sequenced was peripheral blood mononuclear cells. Every receptor here comes from a person aged 18 to 69 in good health.

There are many counts of this clone. Read data end 3 residues before the CDR3 end; the end is taken from the germline J gene. The chain recombines TRBV30 with TRBJ1-5; 8 bases agree with TRBD1. The trim removed 4 bases at V and 5 bases at J, leaving 4 bases unmatched. Germline CDR1 reads GTSNPN; CDR2 reads SVGIG (reference sequence). The CDR3 is 13 amino acids. CDR3 bases read: TGTGCCTGGACGGCAGGGGGCGATCAGCCC. Translating gives CAWTAGGDQP. The whole CDR3 protein reads CAWTAGGDQPQHF.

At least ten counts were recorded for this clone. The CDR3 end is not reached by the read, which stops 3 residues before it; the germline J gene fills it in. The rearrangement links TRBV29-1 to TRBJ1-1; 7 positions match TRBD1. Trimming removed 4 bases from V and 1 base from J; junction bases left unmatched: 12. Germline V CDR1 and CDR2: SQVTM, ANQGSEA. This CDR3 spans 16 amino acids. CDR3 residues: CSVGGRDSTTNTEAFF. The covered CDR3 bases are TGCAGCGTTGGGGGAAGGGACAGTACTACGAACACTGAA. The full variable domain, in which reference TRBV29-1 and TRBJ1-1 provide the parts outside the CDR3, is SAVISQKPSRDICQRGTSLTIQCQVDSQVTMMFWYRQQPGQSLTLIATANQGSEATYESGFVIDKFPISRPNLTFSTLTVSNMSPEDSSIYLCSVGGRDSTTNTEAFFGQGTRLTVV.